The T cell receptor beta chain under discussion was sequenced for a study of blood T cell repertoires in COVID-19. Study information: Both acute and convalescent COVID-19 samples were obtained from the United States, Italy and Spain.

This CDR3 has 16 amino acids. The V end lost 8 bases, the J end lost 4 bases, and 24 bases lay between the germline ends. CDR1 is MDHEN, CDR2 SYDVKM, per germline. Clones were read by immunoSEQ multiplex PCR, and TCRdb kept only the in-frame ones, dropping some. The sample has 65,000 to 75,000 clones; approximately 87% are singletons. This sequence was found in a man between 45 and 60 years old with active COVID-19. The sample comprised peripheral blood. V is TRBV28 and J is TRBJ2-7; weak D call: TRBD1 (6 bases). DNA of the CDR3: TGTGCCAGCTCCCGCCCGGTACAGGGAGTGTCGTACGAGCAGTACTTC. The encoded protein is CASSRPVQGVSYEQYF.